The clone carrying this T cell receptor beta chain has only a few counts. The antigen is not known. Extraction yielded total RNA from whole blood (unfractionated). The entry originates in a study of human T cells and chemical hapten exposure. Across the study: Across samples, TCR yields varied, mostly owing to small differences in pooled library volumes. Findings and caveats of the study: Unchanged with DPC sensitization were TCRs above 1 in 1000 frequency.

The library put unique molecular identifiers onto individual cDNA molecules. How the authors handled the data: Individual samples carried between roughly 23,224 and 700,000 TCRs, with roughly 96,000 as the median. TCRdb re-called the 5' RACE reads through MiXCR, storing one row per CDR3 protein. The V and J calls, along with clone size, are taken from TCRdb and not from the paper's own processing. The sample yields around 100,000 distinct CDR3 sequences, roughly 18% seen once. After removal of 10 bases from V and 3 bases from J, the junction contained 9 bases not matched to a gene. Germline values: CDR1 MNHEY, CDR2 SVGAGI. The CDR3 covers 15 residues.

The chain links TRBV6-5 to TRBJ2-2; 9 nucleotides line up with TRBD2. The sequence came from a human donor in good health. CDR3 coding DNA: TGTGCCACACTCCGCGGGGGGGTCTACACCGGGGAGCTGTTTTTT. This encodes CATLRGGVYTGELFF.